One sample yielded the 27 T cell receptor beta chains listed below, sequenced in a study of regulatory T cells in long-lasting Graves disease. Through Arm-PCR of CDR3 regions and iRepertoire HTBI primers, TCR beta libraries were built. One entry per CDR3 protein results from TCRdb running MiXCR on the multiplex PCR reads. The sample carries approximately 690,000 distinct CDR3 sequences, 25% to 30% recorded once. This sample's time point: persistent/refractory GD, antithyroid drugs over 5 years with positive TRAb. PBMCs provided the RNA from which the TCR library was made. The sample consisted of peripheral blood mononuclear cells (PBMCs), taken when the disease was refractory, from a patient treated with antithyroid drugs. Source of these receptors: a female donor with Graves disease.

This clonotype was detected only a few times. The CDR3, as DNA: TGTGCCAGCATTCTCCGGGACAGTTCGTATAGCTACACCTTC. Translating it yields CASILRDSSYSYTF. This chain uses TRBV28 with TRBJ1-2, with TRBD1 matching 7 bases. Unmatched junction bases numbered 14, after V lost 7 bases and J lost 9 bases. Germline V CDR1 and CDR2: MDHEN, SYDVKM. The CDR3 runs to 14 residues.

The chain has TRBV6-2 or TRBV6-3 and TRBJ2-5; 13 nucleotides agree with TRBD2. This CDR3 contains 15 residues. V was pared by 4 bases and J by 6 bases, with 5 bases of the junction left unmatched. The germline gives CDR1 MNHEY, CDR2 SVGEGT. This CDR3 reads CASSSRLAGGQTQYF. Written as DNA, the CDR3 is TGTGCCAGCAGTTCTCGACTAGCGGGAGGTCAGACCCAGTACTTC.

This clonotype was counted ten times or more. CDR3 in DNA: TGTGCCAGCAGTGAATTGTTTATGAACACTGAAGCTTTCTTT. Translated, it gives CASSELFMNTEAFF. This chain links TRBV2 with TRBJ1-1; D is unresolved. Germline V gene lookup returns CDR1 SNHLY and CDR2 FYNNEI. CDR3 size: 14 residues. Trimming stripped 2 bases from V and 0 bases from J, with 7 bases between. The whole variable domain, filled in from reference TRBV2 and TRBJ1-1, reads EPEVTQTPSHQVTQMGQEVILRCVPISNHLYFYWYRQILGQKVEFLVSFYNNEISEKSEIFDDQFSVERPDGSNFTLKIRSTKLEDSAMYFCASSELFMNTEAFFGQGTRLTVV.

This clonotype was recorded once. J is TRBJ2-6 and V is TRBV2, with D unclear. CDR3 length: 15 residues. Germline assignment: CDR1 SNHLY and CDR2 FYNNEI. V was trimmed by 7 bases and J by 2 bases, leaving 12 bases between them. CDR3 in amino acids: CASNGWAPGANVLTF. As DNA, the CDR3 is TGTGCCAGCAACGGTTGGGCCCCTGGGGCCAACGTCCTGACTTTC.

The gene calls are TRBV24-1 and TRBJ1-2, with 9 bases fitting TRBD1. V trimming: 4 bases; J trimming: 2 bases; junction bases outside the gene matches: 4. The CDR3 runs to 15 residues. The germline gives CDR1 KGHDR, CDR2 SFDVKD. Here the CDR3 DNA reads TGTGCCACCAGTGAATCGGGACAGGGAAACTATGGCTACACCTTC. Its protein product is CATSESGQGNYGYTF.

The chain has TRBV7-3 and TRBJ1-1; tentative D call: TRBD1 (6 bases). The CDR3 runs 12 residues. CDR1 SGHTA and CDR2 FQGTGA come from the germline V gene. Trimming removed 4 bases from V and 7 bases from J, with 10 bases in between. CDR3 sequence reads: CASSSGGGEAFF. CDR3 DNA: TGTGCCAGCAGCTCGGGGGGCGGTGAAGCTTTCTTT.

This clonotype occurred a few times. V is TRBV28 and J is TRBJ1-5; weak D call: TRBD1 (6 bases). This CDR3 is built from 14 residues. V gave up 8 bases and J gave up 5 bases, with 16 bases separating them. CDR1 is MDHEN and CDR2 is SYDVKM in the germline V gene. DNA of the CDR3: TGTGCCAGCGCTCCTCAGGGGCAGGATCAGCCCCAGCATTTT. It yields the protein CASAPQGQDQPQHF. The full variable domain, in which reference TRBV28 and TRBJ1-5 provide the parts outside the CDR3, is DVKVTQSSRYLVKRTGEKVFLECVQDMDHENMFWYRQDPGLGLRLIYFSYDVKMKEKGDIPEGYSVSREKKERFSLILESASTNQTSMYLCASAPQGQDQPQHFGDGTRLSIL.

This clonotype appeared a few times. The CDR3 region has the DNA TGTGCCAGTAGTTCGGGAGGCCCAGTGGAGACCCAGTACTTC. This gives the protein CASSSGGPVETQYF. The chain is built from TRBV11-2 and TRBJ2-5, with 7 bases lining up with TRBD2. The CDR3 spans 14 residues. V trimming: 9 bases; J trimming: 5 bases; junction bases outside the gene matches: 12. Germline V lookup: CDR1 SGHAT, CDR2 FQNNGV.

This rearrangement joins TRBV7-9 to TRBJ2-2; a weak D match, TRBD2 (5 bases). The CDR3 sequence is 13 residues long. V was trimmed by 5 bases and J by 7 bases, leaving 11 bases between them. Germline-derived CDR1 and CDR2 are SEHNR and FQNEAQ (reference sequence). The DNA for the CDR3 is TGTGCCAGCAGCGCGAGGGCGGGCGGGGAGCTGTTTTTT. Translating gives CASSARAGGELFF.

This clonotype was counted at least ten times. The chain recombines TRBV6-2 or TRBV6-3 with TRBJ1-5; unclear D gene. The germline V gene has CDR1 MNHEY and CDR2 SVGEGT. The CDR3 loop spans 16 amino acids. V lost 0 bases to trimming and J lost 7 bases, with 16 bases between them. The CDR3 loop is CASSYSAVGIRQPQHF. The CDR3 bases are TGTGCCAGCAGTTACTCCGCAGTTGGGATCCGGCAGCCCCAGCATTTT.

The chain links TRBV6-2 or TRBV6-3 to TRBJ2-7; D may be TRBD2 (6 bases). CDR1 is MNHEY and CDR2 is SVGEGT in the germline V gene. Trimming removed 10 bases at V and 4 bases at J, with 14 bases between. This CDR3 comprises 12 residues. CDR3 nucleotide sequence: TGTGCCACCAGAGACGGGAGTTACGAGCAGTACTTC. Translated: CATRDGSYEQYF.

The gene calls are TRBV7-9 and TRBJ2-7; TRBD2 matches at 10 bases. This CDR3 contains 15 residues. Germline CDR1 and CDR2: SEHNR and FQNEAQ (reference sequence). V lost 5 bases, J lost 0 bases, and 4 bases stayed unmatched. DNA for the CDR3: TGTGCCAGCAGCCATTGGACTAGCGGCTCCTACGAGCAGTACTTC. Protein sequence: CASSHWTSGSYEQYF.

This clonotype occurred many times. The chain recombines TRBV11-1 with TRBJ1-2; TRBD1 agrees at 9 bases. The CDR3 has 15 amino acids. V lost 5 bases and J lost 8; bases outside the gene matches: 12. Germline V gives CDR1 SGHAT, CDR2 FQDESV (reference sequence). The CDR3, as DNA: TGTGCCAGCAGCGTACTTACAGGGGGCGCGGAGGGCTACACCTTC. It specifies CASSVLTGGAEGYTF.

The chain combines TRBV3-1 with TRBJ1-2; 12 bases map to TRBD1. Germline V gene lookup returns CDR1 LGHDT and CDR2 YNNKEL (reference sequence). V was pared by 8 bases and J by 6 bases, with 7 bases of the junction left unmatched. CDR3 length equals 14 residues. Written as DNA, the CDR3 is TGTGCCAGCGCAAGGGGACAGGGGGCGCATGGCTACACCTTC. Translating gives CASARGQGAHGYTF.

A few counts support this clonotype. The V gene is TRBV12-5, the J gene TRBJ2-5, with unresolved D. Deletions cut 3 bases from V and 4 bases from J, with 12 bases between. Germline values: CDR1 LGHNT, CDR2 FRNRAP. CDR3 size: 14 residues. The CDR3 here is CASGFAEPIETQYF. The CDR3 nucleotides read TGTGCTAGTGGTTTCGCGGAGCCTATAGAGACCCAGTACTTC.

Of note for this clonotype: This probably arose from a read error, given a far larger clone one base away. The chain uses TRBV2 and TRBJ2-1, with D possibly being TRBD1 (6 bases). Per the germline V gene, CDR1 is SNHLY and CDR2 is FYNNEI. This CDR3 comprises 16 residues. V lost 2 bases and J lost 10, with 21 bases in between. The CDR3 sequence is CASSERGWDTSYEQFF. CDR3 DNA sequence: TGTGCCAGCAGTGAACGAGGTTGGGACACTTCCTACGAGCAGTTCTTC.

This clonotype was recorded many times. This chain links TRBV11-2 with TRBJ2-7, with D perhaps being TRBD1 or TRBD2 (5 bases each). CDR1 and CDR2 from the germline V gene are SGHAT and FQNNGV. The CDR3 has 16 amino acids. Trimming took off 4 bases at V and 3 bases at J, with 19 bases between the two ends. For the CDR3, the DNA is TGTGCCAGCAGCTCGGGGCCCCCAAGCGACTACTACGAGCAGTACTTC. Its protein is CASSSGPPSDYYEQYF.

The rearrangement links TRBV28 to TRBJ1-1; a weak D match, TRBD1 (6 bases). The V gene lost 2 bases and the J gene lost 5 bases, with 9 bases spanning the gap. The CDR3 is 13 amino acids. Germline V gene lookup returns CDR1 MDHEN and CDR2 SYDVKM. DNA of the CDR3: TGTGCCAGCAGTTTAATGGACAGTACTGAAGCTTTCTTT. Translation gives CASSLMDSTEAFF.

This clonotype has more than one count but fewer than ten. The chain links TRBV5-1 to TRBJ1-1; no firm D call. The CDR3 extends over 13 amino acids. V lost 0 bases and J lost 11, with 14 bases in between. Germline CDR1 SGHRS, CDR2 YFSETQ. The CDR3 nucleotides read TGCGCCAGCAGCTTGGTGTCGGGTCCCATGGCTTTCTTT. This gives the protein CASSLVSGPMAFF.

This clonotype was seen a few times. This chain connects TRBV6-5 to TRBJ1-1, with 7 bases that match TRBD1. The trim removed 4 bases at V and 11 bases at J, leaving 7 bases unmatched. The CDR3 covers 12 residues. Germline V CDR1 and CDR2: MNHEY, SVGAGI. In DNA, the CDR3 is TGTGCCAGCAGTTTGGGACAGCCTTGGGCTTTCTTT. Its protein product is CASSLGQPWAFF.

The table lists this clonotype with a few counts. This chain uses TRBV6-1 with TRBJ1-5; maybe TRBD1 (6 bases). CDR1 and CDR2 from the germline V gene are MNHNS and SASEGT. V was clipped by 10 bases and J by 0 bases, with 16 bases between them. This CDR3 has 15 amino acids. Here the CDR3 DNA reads TGTGCCACCACAGGGACATTTTATAGCAATCAGCCCCAGCATTTT. Translating gives CATTGTFYSNQPQHF.

The rearrangement links TRBV6-1 to TRBJ1-1; D not resolved. Looked up from germline, CDR1 is MNHNS and CDR2 is SASEGT. This CDR3 has 15 amino acids. V was clipped by 0 bases and J by 1 base, with 9 bases between them. CDR3 sequence: CASSEAWARNTEAFF. DNA for the CDR3: TGTGCCAGCAGTGAAGCCTGGGCCCGGAACACTGAAGCTTTCTTT.

This clonotype occurred a few times. This rearrangement joins TRBV10-3 to TRBJ2-5; possibly TRBD1 for D (5 bases). The CDR3 contains 13 residues. The V gene lost 6 bases and the J gene lost 1 base, with 9 bases spanning the gap. CDR1 and CDR2 (germline): ENHRY, SYGVKD. This chain's CDR3 is CAIREGVQETQYF. As DNA, the CDR3 is TGTGCCATCAGAGAAGGGGTCCAAGAGACCCAGTACTTC.

This chain links TRBV3-1 with TRBJ2-7; no clear D. Trimming cost V 0 bases and J 2 bases, with 5 bases left between them. This CDR3 is 13 amino acids long. CDR1 LGHDT and CDR2 YNNKEL come from the germline V gene (reference sequence). CDR3 sequence reads: CASSQEFPYEQYF. CDR3 nucleotides: TGTGCCAGCAGCCAAGAATTCCCCTACGAGCAGTACTTC.

In its sample, this clonotype was seen a few times. This chain uses TRBV3-1 with TRBJ1-1; weak D call: TRBD1 (5 bases). CDR1 is LGHDT and CDR2 is YNNKEL in the germline V gene (reference sequence). CDR3 length: 15 residues. The V gene lost 1 base and the J gene lost 0 bases, with 9 bases spanning the gap. The CDR3 nucleotides are TGTGCCAGCAGCCAAGGGGGGTCGATGAACACTGAAGCTTTCTTT. Amino acids: CASSQGGSMNTEAFF.

The V call is TRBV25-1, the J call TRBJ1-2; D is ambiguous. V was clipped by 3 bases and J by 4 bases, with 18 bases between them. CDR3 length: 16 residues. Germline assignment: CDR1 MGHDK and CDR2 SYGVNS. This CDR3 reads CASSEGRAGGSYGYTF. CDR3 in DNA: TGTGCCAGCAGTGAGGGAAGGGCAGGAGGGAGCTATGGCTACACCTTC.

This clonotype was picked up many times. The rearrangement links TRBV11-2 to TRBJ2-7, with TRBD2 as a possible D gene (5 bases). This CDR3 is 14 amino acids long. V was shortened by 5 bases and J by 7 bases, with 18 bases between the two germline ends. Per germline, CDR1 SGHAT and CDR2 FQNNGV. CDR3 sequence: CASSPSGPLGEQYF. The CDR3 coding sequence is TGTGCCAGCAGCCCAAGCGGTCCTTTGGGGGAGCAGTACTTC.